This entry concerns a single TCR beta chain. This entry comes from a study of blood T cell repertoires in COVID-19. Study information: Acute and convalescent COVID-19 specimens originated in the United States, Italy and Spain. From T cells, B-cell-depleted T cells, or PBMCs came the material, which was cDNA or gDNA.

Germline loops: CDR1 SGHTA, CDR2 FQGNSA. V was clipped by 6 bases and J by 7 bases; unmatched bases: 15. The CDR3 totals 16 residues. Sequencing used immunoSEQ multiplex PCR; TCRdb keeps in-frame clones, though not all of them. Altogether 50,000 or so clones are present, about 83% being singletons, with the ten largest covering 16%. The chain has TRBV7-2 and TRBJ2-5, with TRBD1 identical over 9 bases. The sequenced sample was peripheral blood. This clonotype was sampled from a man aged 35-49 years with acute or convalescent COVID-19. This CDR3 is CASSYSGTGMYGTQYF. Here the CDR3 DNA reads TGTGCCAGCAGTTATTCCGGGACAGGGATGTACGGGACCCAGTACTTC.